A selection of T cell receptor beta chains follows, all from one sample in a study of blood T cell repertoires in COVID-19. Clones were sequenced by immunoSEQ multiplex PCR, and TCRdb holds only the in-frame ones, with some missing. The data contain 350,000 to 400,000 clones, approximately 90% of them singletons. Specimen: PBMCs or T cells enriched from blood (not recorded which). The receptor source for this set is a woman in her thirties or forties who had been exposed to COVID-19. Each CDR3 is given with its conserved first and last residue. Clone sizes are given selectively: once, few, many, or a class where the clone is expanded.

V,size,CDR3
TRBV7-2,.,CASSVQGLTSTDTQYF
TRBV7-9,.,CASSLGYMEVEKLFF
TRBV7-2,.,CASSLVRTSGSRQYF
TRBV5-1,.,CASSPEGQGENTEAFF
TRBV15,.,CATSRDRDLAYEQYF
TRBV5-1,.,CASSLARTGSGDYGYTF
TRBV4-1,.,CASSQIQGTEAFF
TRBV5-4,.,CASSLGQYYGYTF
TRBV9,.,CASSVATTPNYGYTF
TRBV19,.,CASSIDGLRDEQFF
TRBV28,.,CASSLPSQGMNYGYTF
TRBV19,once,CASTHSGTATGGGKLFF
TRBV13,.,CASSLGSPTGGGYGYTF
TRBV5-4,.,CASSLDRADNEQFF
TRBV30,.,CAYQGGLDQPQHF
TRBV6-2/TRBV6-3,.,CASSNRQNSPLHF
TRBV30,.,CAWSAKGTTNTGELFF
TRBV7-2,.,CASSLRDSGMREQYF
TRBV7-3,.,CASSLRGQTTLSSGANVLTF
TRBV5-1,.,CASSGGTGGDQPQHF
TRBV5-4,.,CASSPYGTENEKLFF
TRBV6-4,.,CASSTGLAGYNEQFF
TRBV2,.,CASSRSINGYTF
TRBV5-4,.,CASSLPGDETQYF
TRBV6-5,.,CASSAVTNQPQHF
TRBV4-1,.,CASSQERGGRAYEQYF
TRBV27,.,CASSFGGGADGYTF
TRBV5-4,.,CASSLQGTGNTIYF
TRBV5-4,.,CASSLERGGSGEQFF
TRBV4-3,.,CASSQGSGRGNAGELFF
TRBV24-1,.,CATSENRGEAFF
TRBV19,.,CASSTPGQGSQPQHF
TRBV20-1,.,CSASATGQGNQPQHF
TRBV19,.,CASQTGTNTDTQYF
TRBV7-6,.,CASSLRPGLAGAEDGELFF
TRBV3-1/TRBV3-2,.,CASSPWTGEKLFF
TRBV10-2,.,CASQQIKNTEAFF
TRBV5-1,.,CASSLDRAEGYTF
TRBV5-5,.,CASSFGGTGWTQYF
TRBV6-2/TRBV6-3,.,CASSALQTGEVEQYF
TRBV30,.,CAWTQTVYNYGYTF